This T cell receptor beta chain was retrieved from a study of HIV-infected children after antiretroviral therapy interruption. RNA-based 3' RACE libraries used unique molecular identifiers. TCRdb re-derived calls from the 3' RACE reads in MiXCR, one entry per CDR3 protein. The table has around 40,000 distinct CDR3 sequences, approximately 7% seen once. The sample's treatment: PENTA 11 planned treatment interruption arm or continuous ART arm. Sorting from thawed PBMCs isolated naive CD4+ CD45RA+ CD45RO- T cells. This clonotype has only a few counts. CDR1 is KGHSH and CDR2 is LQKENI in the germline V gene. Trimming took 5 bases from V and 6 from J, leaving 10 bases between them. This CDR3 contains 12 residues.

The sample was CD45RA+ CD4+ T cells from PBMCs, pooled from several time points, taken from a donor given antiretroviral therapy, either interrupted or continuous. Subset meaning: naive CD4+ CD45RA+ CD45RO- T cells. The J gene is TRBJ1-2, the V gene TRBV18; maybe TRBD1 (5 bases). The TCR originated in a pool of human donors with HIV. CDR3 in DNA: TGTGCCAGCTCAAGAGAGGGGAATGGCTACACCTTC. Its translation is CASSREGNGYTF.